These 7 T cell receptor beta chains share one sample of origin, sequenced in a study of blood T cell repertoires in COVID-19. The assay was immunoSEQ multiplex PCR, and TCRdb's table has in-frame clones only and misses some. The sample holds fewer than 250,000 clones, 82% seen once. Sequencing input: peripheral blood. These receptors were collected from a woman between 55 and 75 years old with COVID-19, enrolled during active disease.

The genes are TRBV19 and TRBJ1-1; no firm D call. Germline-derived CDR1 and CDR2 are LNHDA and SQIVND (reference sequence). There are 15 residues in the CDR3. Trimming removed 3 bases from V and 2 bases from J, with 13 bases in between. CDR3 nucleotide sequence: TGTGCCAGTAGTATGGTTGCTGGGCCTAACACTGAAGCTTTCTTT. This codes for CASSMVAGPNTEAFF. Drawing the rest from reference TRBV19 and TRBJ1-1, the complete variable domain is DGGITQSPKYLFRKEGQNVTLSCEQNLNHDAMYWYRQDPGQGLRLIYYSQIVNDFQKGDIAEGYSVSREKKESFPLTVTSAQKNPTAFYLCASSMVAGPNTEAFFGQGTRLTVV.

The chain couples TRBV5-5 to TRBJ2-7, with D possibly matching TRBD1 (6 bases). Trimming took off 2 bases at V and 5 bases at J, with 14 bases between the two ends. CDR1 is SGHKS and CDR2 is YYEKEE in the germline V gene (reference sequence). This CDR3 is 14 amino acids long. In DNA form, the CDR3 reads TGTGCCAGCAGCTTCCGTGACAGGCTCCACGAGCAGTACGTC. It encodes CASSFRDRLHEQYV.

The CDR3 bases are TGCGCCAGCAGCTTAAGGTCAGGGTGGACTGAAGCTTTCTTT. This sequence encodes CASSLRSGWTEAFF. The rearrangement joins TRBV5-1 to TRBJ1-1, with D perhaps TRBD1 (5 bases). Germline V gene data show CDR1 as SGHRS and CDR2 as YFSETQ. Trimming pared 2 bases from V and 5 bases from J, leaving 13 bases between. The CDR3 sequence is 14 residues long.

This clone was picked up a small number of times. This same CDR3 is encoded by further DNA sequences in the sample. CDR3 nucleotides: TGTGCCAGCAGTCAACAGGGGGCAGGTCAGCCCCAGCATTTT. Translated: CASSQQGAGQPQHF. This sequence joins TRBV6-5 and TRBJ1-5, with 9 bases matching TRBD1. The V and J ends lost 5 bases and 6 bases, in that order; junction bases with no gene match: 5. The germline V gene encodes CDR1 MNHEY and CDR2 SVGAGI. The CDR3 has 14 residues.

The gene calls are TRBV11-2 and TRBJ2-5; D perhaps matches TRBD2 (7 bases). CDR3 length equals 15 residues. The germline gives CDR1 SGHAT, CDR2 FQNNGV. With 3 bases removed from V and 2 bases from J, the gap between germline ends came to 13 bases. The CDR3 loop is CASSFLEGGQETQYF. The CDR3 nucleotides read TGTGCCAGCAGCTTCCTGGAGGGGGGGCAAGAGACCCAGTACTTC.

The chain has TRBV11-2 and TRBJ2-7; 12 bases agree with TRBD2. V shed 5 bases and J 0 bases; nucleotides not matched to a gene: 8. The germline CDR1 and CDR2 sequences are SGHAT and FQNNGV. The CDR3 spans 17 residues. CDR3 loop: CASSRTSGGTYSYEQYV. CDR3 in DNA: TGTGCCAGCAGCCGAACTAGCGGGGGGACTTACTCCTACGAGCAGTACGTC.

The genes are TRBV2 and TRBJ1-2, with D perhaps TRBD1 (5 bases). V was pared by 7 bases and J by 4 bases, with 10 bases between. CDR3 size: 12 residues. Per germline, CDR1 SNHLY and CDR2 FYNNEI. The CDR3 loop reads CASNQGFYGYTF. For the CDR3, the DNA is TGTGCCAGCAACCAGGGCTTCTATGGCTACACCTTC.